This T cell receptor (beta chain) was documented in a study of monozygotic twins with cystic fibrosis. Overall study findings and caveats: The repertoire was suggested to be naive-dominated, clonality median around 0.0093. In 13 of 16 pairs, V gene usage was closest to the co-twin's.

Germline V gene lookup returns CDR1 SQVTM and CDR2 ANQGSEA. The CDR3 spans 14 residues. V gave up 4 bases and J gave up 7 bases, with 20 bases separating them. As concerns this clone: The antigen is undetermined.

Profiling relied on immunoSEQ multiplex PCR, and the TCRdb table lists in-frame clones only, not all of them. The table lists about 29,000 clones, around 81% of them singletons. The sequencing input was blood. This clonotype was obtained from a girl aged 2-10 years with cystic fibrosis. This chain joins TRBV29-1 and TRBJ2-7; weak D call: TRBD2 (6 bases). The chain's CDR3 is CSVAYRSGLGEQYF. CDR3 coding DNA: TGCAGCGTTGCTTATCGTAGCGGTCTTGGGGAGCAGTACTTC.